These 25 T cell receptor beta chains were all obtained from the same sample, sequenced in a study of human T cells and chemical hapten exposure. A single record per CDR3 protein comes from TCRdb applying MiXCR to the RACE reads. This table has approximately 110,000 distinct CDR3 sequences, under 35% appearing once. Time point described: patch test 3, about 24 weeks after DPC sensitization. Treatment specified: therapeutic diphenylcyclopropenone sensitization with weekly scalp DPC. The sequencing here drew on whole blood, taken in connection with sensitization to the hapten diphenylcyclopropenone (DPC). The receptors were gathered from a man aged 35-49 years with alopecia areata. Some clones in this sample may be carry-over from other donors' samples.

The chain joins TRBV13 to TRBJ2-1, with no clear D. The V end was cut by 2 bases, the J end by 5 bases, with 13 bases between. The germline gives CDR1 PRHDT, CDR2 FYEKMQ (reference sequence). The CDR3 length is 15 residues. Written as DNA, the CDR3 is TGTGCCAGCAGCTTACTGACCCTGCCCCACAATGAGCAGTTCTTC. It specifies CASSLLTLPHNEQFF. Variable domain in full (rest from reference TRBV13 and TRBJ2-1): AAGVIQSPRHLIKEKRETATLKCYPIPRHDTVYWYQQGPGQDPQFLISFYEKMQSDKGSIPDRFSAQQFSDYHSELNMSSLELGDSALYFCASSLLTLPHNEQFFGPGTRLTVL.

The sample holds a few counts of this clonotype. The chain is built from TRBV24-1 and TRBJ2-5; D may be TRBD2 (5 bases). The germline CDR1 and CDR2 sequences are KGHDR and SFDVKD. This CDR3 comprises 15 residues. Trimming removed 6 bases from V and 0 bases from J, with 13 bases in between. CDR3 residues: CATSLGGSHQETQYF. The CDR3 DNA reads TGTGCCACCAGTCTGGGTGGGAGCCACCAAGAGACCCAGTACTTC.

The chain combines TRBV6-5 with TRBJ2-1, with TRBD2 identical over 7 bases. CDR3 length: 14 amino acids. Germline assignment: CDR1 MNHEY and CDR2 SVGAGI. V lost 5 bases, J lost 7 bases, and 8 bases stayed unmatched. DNA of the CDR3: TGTGCCAGCAGTGGGGGAGGGCCTGTAAATGAGCAGTTCTTC. It translates to CASSGGGPVNEQFF.

The chain has TRBV7-9 and TRBJ2-7; D is perhaps TRBD1 (5 bases). Germline assignment: CDR1 SEHNR and CDR2 FQNEAQ (reference sequence). This CDR3 has 15 residues. With 6 bases removed from V and 5 bases from J, the gap between germline ends came to 20 bases. The CDR3 region is CASSSMDIPRNEQYF. The CDR3 nucleotides are TGTGCCAGCAGTTCGATGGACATCCCCCGGAACGAGCAGTACTTC.

This clonotype has a handful of counts. The rearrangement uses TRBV4-1 and TRBJ2-3; TRBD2 might be the D (6 bases). V was trimmed by 4 bases and J by 3 bases, leaving 14 bases between them. The CDR3 totals 15 residues. CDR1 MGHRA and CDR2 YSYEKL come from the germline V gene. The CDR3, as DNA: TGCGCCAGCAGCCTTCAAGCGGGCTCGACAGATACGCAGTATTTT. It encodes CASSLQAGSTDTQYF.

This clonotype was seen at least ten times. This sequence joins TRBV29-1 and TRBJ2-6; D is ambiguous. Germline CDR1 and CDR2: SQVTM and ANQGSEA. This CDR3 region has 14 residues. The ends were cut back, 7 bases at V and 0 bases at J, with 10 bases in the middle. This CDR3 reads CSAETSSGANVLTF. The CDR3 nucleotides read TGCAGCGCGGAAACCAGCTCTGGGGCCAACGTCCTGACTTTC.

This clonotype was seen only a few times. The chain employs TRBV7-9 and TRBJ1-3, with 7 positions matching TRBD1. Germline assignment: CDR1 SEHNR and CDR2 FQNEAQ (reference sequence). J lost 3 bases, V lost 6 bases, and 11 bases had no gene match. The CDR3 is made up of 16 amino acids. CDR3 amino acids: CASSSPEGAYGNTIYF. CDR3 in DNA: TGTGCCAGCAGTTCCCCCGAGGGGGCTTATGGAAACACCATATATTTT.

A note on this clonotype: The CDR3 does not end in the conserved phenylalanine or tryptophan, so this is likely a read error. The chain has TRBV6-2 or TRBV6-3 and TRBJ2-5; no clear D. CDR1 is MNHEY and CDR2 is SVGEGT in the germline V gene. V gave up 7 bases and J gave up 6 bases, with 12 bases separating them. The length of the CDR3 is 12 residues. CDR3 sequence reads: CASKFSGQTQYY. The CDR3 DNA follows: TGTGCCAGCAAGTTTTCAGGTCAGACCCAGTACTAC.

The sample holds one count of this clonotype. J is TRBJ1-5 and V is TRBV30, with D possibly being TRBD1 (6 bases). Trimming took 0 bases from V and 1 from J, leaving 16 bases between them. The CDR3 consists of 17 residues. Germline V gives CDR1 GTSNPN, CDR2 SVGIG (reference sequence). CDR3 loop: CAWSVGVRGVSNQPQHF. The CDR3 DNA is TGTGCCTGGAGTGTAGGTGTTAGGGGGGTGAGCAATCAGCCCCAGCATTTT. Complete variable domain (other parts from reference TRBV30 and TRBJ1-5): SQTIHQWPATLVQPVGSPLSLECTVEGTSNPNLYWYRQAAGRGLQLLFYSVGIGQISSEVPQNLSASRPQDRQFILSSKKLLLSDSGFYLCAWSVGVRGVSNQPQHFGDGTRLSIL.

For this clonotype: It is likely a read error, because the conserved phenylalanine at the end of the CDR3 is missing. The DNA is left out, because the CDR3 cannot be placed on it with certainty; the CDR3 is given as TCRdb lists it. The chain combines TRBV5-5 with TRBJ2-1; TRBD2 reflects the table's D call only, with no check against the DNA. With termini counted, the CDR3 has 16 amino acids. CDR1 is SGHKS, CDR2 YYEKEE, per germline (reference sequence). CDR3 protein: CASSSGTSGTYNEQLG.

The chain recombines TRBV20-1 with TRBJ2-4; D remains unclear. The CDR3 spans 13 residues. Trimming removed 1 base from V and 3 bases from J, with 7 bases in between. Germline CDR1 and CDR2: DFQATT and SNEGSKA (reference sequence). The CDR3 loop is CSARVPSKNIQYF. The CDR3, as DNA: TGCAGTGCTAGAGTCCCGAGCAAAAACATTCAGTACTTC.

The chain recombines TRBV20-1 with TRBJ2-5; TRBD2 matches 14 bases. This CDR3 region has 16 residues. Germline CDR1 is DFQATT and CDR2 is SNEGSKA (reference sequence). Trimming cost V 6 bases and J 5 bases; bases outside gene matches: 11. Here the CDR3 DNA reads TGCAGTGCGACGACTAGCGGGAGGGCGGGAGGTGAGACCCAGTACTTC. Its translation is CSATTSGRAGGETQYF.

The J gene is TRBJ2-3, the V gene TRBV19; D ambiguous. Trimming cost V 4 bases and J 0 bases, with 8 bases left between them. The germline V gene encodes CDR1 LNHDA and CDR2 SQIVND (reference sequence). The CDR3 covers 14 residues. CDR3 in DNA: TGTGCCAGTAGTAAAGGGATTAGCACAGATACGCAGTATTTT. This sequence encodes CASSKGISTDTQYF.

The rearrangement links TRBV19 to TRBJ2-2; D remains unclear. V lost 8 bases, J lost 0 bases, and 13 bases lay in between. In germline, CDR1 is LNHDA, CDR2 SQIVND (reference sequence). The CDR3 extends over 15 amino acids. CDR3 loop: CASGRMEPNTGELFF. The CDR3 DNA reads TGTGCCAGTGGTCGGATGGAGCCGAACACCGGGGAGCTGTTTTTT.

The chain recombines TRBV5-1 with TRBJ1-2; possible D gene TRBD1, 5 bases. The CDR3 consists of 14 residues. Germline values: CDR1 SGHRS, CDR2 YFSETQ. Trimming stripped 3 bases from V and 6 bases from J, with 15 bases between. CDR3 sequence reads: CASSWSQDWNGYTF. The CDR3 bases are TGCGCCAGCAGCTGGTCACAGGATTGGAATGGCTACACCTTC.

V and J are TRBV7-3 and TRBJ1-6; perhaps TRBD1 as D (5 bases). CDR1 and CDR2 from the germline V gene are SGHTA and FQGTGA. V was trimmed by 1 base and J by 7 bases, leaving 11 bases between them. CDR3 length: 15 residues. CDR3 sequence: CASSLMSRVNSPLHF. DNA of the CDR3: TGTGCCAGCAGCTTAATGAGCAGGGTGAATTCACCCCTCCACTTT.

This clonotype was counted only a few times. V and J are TRBV2 and TRBJ2-4, with no clear D. This CDR3 has 20 residues. Germline V gene sequence: CDR1 SNHLY, CDR2 FYNNEI. V shed 3 bases and J shed 0 bases, with 24 bases lying between them. CDR3 coding DNA: TGTGCCAGCAGTGACCCACTGGACCCGCGAGGATCTAGAGCCAAAAACATTCAGTACTTC. This gives the protein CASSDPLDPRGSRAKNIQYF. The full variable domain, with the rest looked up from reference TRBV2 and TRBJ2-4, is EPEVTQTPSHQVTQMGQEVILRCVPISNHLYFYWYRQILGQKVEFLVSFYNNEISEKSEIFDDQFSVERPDGSNFTLKIRSTKLEDSAMYFCASSDPLDPRGSRAKNIQYFGAGTRLSVL.

This clonotype has just a few counts. V and J are TRBV5-1 and TRBJ2-3; D is undetermined. Germline CDR1 SGHRS, CDR2 YFSETQ. The CDR3 runs 15 residues. The ends were cut back, 1 base at V and 1 base at J, with 10 bases in the middle. This CDR3 is CASSLLDGRTDTQYF. The CDR3, as DNA: TGCGCCAGCAGCTTGTTAGACGGCCGCACAGATACGCAGTATTTT.

In DNA form, the CDR3 reads TGCGCCAGCAGCTTCCGAGGCAGGTATTGCCGGTTTGATTGGAGCTCCTACGAGCAGTACGTC. Its translation: CASSFRGRYCRFDWSSYEQYV. The rearrangement joins TRBV5-1 to TRBJ2-7, with D hard to call. CDR1 is SGHRS and CDR2 is YFSETQ in the germline V gene. The CDR3 covers 21 residues. V shed 2 bases and J shed 0 bases, with 30 bases lying between them.

There are a few counts of this clonotype. This rearrangement joins TRBV7-3 to TRBJ2-3; TRBD1 might be the D (5 bases). Trimming shortened V by 2 bases and J by 0 bases, and 12 bases separated the two germline ends. Germline lookup yields CDR1 SGHTA and CDR2 FQGTGA. This CDR3 spans 16 amino acids. The CDR3 sequence: CASSLLGAASTDTQYF. CDR3 nucleotide sequence: TGTGCCAGCAGCTTACTTGGGGCAGCTAGCACAGATACGCAGTATTTT.

The chain has TRBV5-1 and TRBJ1-2; unclear D gene. This CDR3 has 14 residues. Trimming removed 4 bases at V and 6 bases at J, with 16 bases between. CDR1 is SGHRS, CDR2 YFSETQ, per germline. Here the CDR3 reads CASSPERASDGYTF. CDR3 sequence (DNA): TGCGCCAGCAGCCCGGAGAGGGCCTCCGATGGCTACACCTTC.

This chain links TRBV7-2 with TRBJ2-1; possible D gene TRBD1, 5 bases. CDR1 is SGHTA, CDR2 FQGNSA, per germline. The CDR3 covers 13 residues. Trimming shortened V by 0 bases and J by 7 bases, and 7 bases separated the two germline ends. The CDR3 is CASSLAQGNEQFF. CDR3 bases: TGTGCCAGCAGCTTAGCCCAGGGTAATGAGCAGTTCTTC.

This chain links TRBV6-6 with TRBJ1-1, with D perhaps matching TRBD1 (6 bases). V lost 8 bases to trimming and J lost 1 base, with 14 bases between them. Germline V gives CDR1 MNHNY, CDR2 SVGAGI (reference sequence). The length of the CDR3 is 14 residues. The CDR3 DNA reads TGTGCCAGCCGAGAAGGGGGGCCGAACACTGAAGCTTTCTTT. Translated, it gives CASREGGPNTEAFF.

The V and J genes are TRBV20-1 and TRBJ2-3; possibly TRBD2 for D (5 bases). Germline V CDR1 and CDR2: DFQATT, SNEGSKA (reference sequence). The CDR3 runs 14 residues. Trimming stripped 0 bases from V and 0 bases from J, with 7 bases between. In DNA, the CDR3 is TGCAGTGCTAGAGATGCTAGCAGCACAGATACGCAGTATTTT. It translates to CSARDASSTDTQYF.

The rearrangement joins TRBV6-6 to TRBJ1-5; TRBD1 might be the D (6 bases). CDR1 and CDR2 from the germline V gene are MNHNY and SVGAGI (reference sequence). The CDR3 runs 16 residues. The V and J ends lost 7 bases and 4 bases respectively, with 20 bases between them. In DNA, the CDR3 is TGTGCCAGCAATCGGGGGGCAGGGGCGCGGAATCAGCCCCAGCATTTT. Its protein is CASNRGAGARNQPQHF.